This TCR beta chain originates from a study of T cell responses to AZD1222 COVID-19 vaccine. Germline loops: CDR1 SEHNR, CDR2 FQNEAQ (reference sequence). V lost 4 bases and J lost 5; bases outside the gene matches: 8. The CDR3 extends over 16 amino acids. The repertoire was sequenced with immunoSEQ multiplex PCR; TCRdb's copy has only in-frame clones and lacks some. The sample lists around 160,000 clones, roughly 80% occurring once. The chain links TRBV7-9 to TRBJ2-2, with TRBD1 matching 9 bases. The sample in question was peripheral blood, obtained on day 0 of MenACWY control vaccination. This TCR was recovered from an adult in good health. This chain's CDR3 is CASSSGTGSLTGELFF. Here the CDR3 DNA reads TGTGCCAGCAGCTCCGGGACAGGGAGTTTAACCGGGGAGCTGTTTTTT.